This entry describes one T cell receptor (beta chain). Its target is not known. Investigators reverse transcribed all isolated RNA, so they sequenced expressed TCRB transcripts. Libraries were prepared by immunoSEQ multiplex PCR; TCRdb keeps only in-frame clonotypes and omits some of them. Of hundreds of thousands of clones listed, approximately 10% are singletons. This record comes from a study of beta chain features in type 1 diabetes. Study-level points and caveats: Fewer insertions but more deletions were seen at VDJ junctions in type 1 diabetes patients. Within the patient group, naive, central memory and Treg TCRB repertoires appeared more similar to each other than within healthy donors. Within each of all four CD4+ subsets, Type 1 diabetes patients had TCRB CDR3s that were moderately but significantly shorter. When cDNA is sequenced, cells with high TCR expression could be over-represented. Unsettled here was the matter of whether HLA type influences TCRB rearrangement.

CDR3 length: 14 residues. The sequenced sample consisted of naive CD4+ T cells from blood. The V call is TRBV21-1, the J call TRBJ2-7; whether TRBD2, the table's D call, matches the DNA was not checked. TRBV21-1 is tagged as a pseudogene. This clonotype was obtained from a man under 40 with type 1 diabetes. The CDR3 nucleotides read TGTGCCAGCAGCAAAGCGCGGGGACGGCCCGAGCAGTACTTC. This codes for CASSKARGRPEQYF.